These 16 T cell receptor beta chains were sequenced from one sample in a study of T cells in women clearing cervical HPV infection. Profiling relied on immunoSEQ multiplex PCR, and the TCRdb table lists in-frame clones only, not all of them. This repertoire includes tens of thousands of clones. The sequencing sample was made of blood buffy coat. Receptors were obtained from a woman between 18 and 69 years old with a cervical HPV16 infection that either progressed to CIN3+ or cleared (not recorded which).

Note on this clone: The read halts 3 residues ahead of the CDR3 end, with the missing end drawn from the germline J gene. This chain uses TRBV7-3 with TRBJ1-6; the match to TRBD1 covers 9 bases. The CDR3 extends over 13 amino acids. The germline gives CDR1 SGHTA, CDR2 FQGTGA. The junction had 5 bases not matched to a gene; V was cut back by 8 bases and J by 9 bases. The CDR3 bases that were read are TGTGCCAGCGGGACAGGGAGCGTTTCACCC. Residues: CASGTGSVSP. The whole CDR3 protein reads CASGTGSVSPLHF.

In the case of this clone: The sequence runs out 3 residues before the end of the CDR3; the remainder is reconstructed from the germline J gene. This chain joins TRBV2 and TRBJ2-3; D possibly corresponds to TRBD2 (6 bases). Germline loops: CDR1 SNHLY, CDR2 FYNNEI. The CDR3 covers 15 residues. Trimming shortened V by 4 bases and J by 2 bases, and 13 bases separated the two germline ends. CDR3: CASSGDSPLTDTQYF. The covered CDR3 bases are TGTGCCAGCAGTGGGGACTCACCACTCACAGATACG. Full variable domain (outside the CDR3, taken from reference TRBV2 and TRBJ2-3): EPEVTQTPSHQVTQMGQEVILRCVPISNHLYFYWYRQILGQKVEFLVSFYNNEISEKSEIFDDQFSVERPDGSNFTLKIRSTKLEDSAMYFCASSGDSPLTDTQYFGPGTRLTVL.

CDR3 DNA, as far as it was read: TGTGCCAGCACCTCGACAGGGCCAAGGGGT. Translation: CASTSTGPRG. The CDR3 in full is CASTSTGPRGQYF. The gene calls are TRBV7-2 and TRBJ2-4, with TRBD1 matching over 7 bases. The CDR3 goes on 3 residues after the read ends, and that part is filled in from the germline J gene. The CDR3 totals 13 residues. Per germline, CDR1 SGHTA and CDR2 FQGNSA. Looking up the rest from reference TRBV7-2 and TRBJ2-4 gives the full variable domain: GAGVSQSPSNKVTEKGKDVELRCDPISGHTALYWYRQSLGQGLEFLIYFQGNSAPDKSGLPSDRFSAERTGGSVSTLTIQRTQQEDSAVYLCASTSTGPRGQYFGAGTRLSVL.

On this clone: The read falls 3 residues short of the CDR3 end, and the missing part is taken from the germline J gene. This chain links TRBV5-1 with TRBJ2-5; 9 nucleotides line up with TRBD1. After removal of 4 bases from V and 1 base from J, the junction contained 2 bases not matched to a gene. The CDR3 is 14 residues long. Germline loops: CDR1 SGHRS, CDR2 YFSETQ. The part of the CDR3 DNA that was read is TGCGCCAGCAGCATGGGACAGGGCCAAGAGACC. Its translation: CASSMGQGQET. The full CDR3 protein reads CASSMGQGQETQYF. Complete variable domain (other parts from reference TRBV5-1 and TRBJ2-5): KAGVTQTPRYLIKTRGQQVTLSCSPISGHRSVSWYQQTPGQGLQFLFEYFSETQRNKGNFPGRFSGRQFSNSRSEMNVSTLELGDSALYLCASSMGQGQETQYFGPGTRLLVL.

Comments on this clone: The sequence runs out 3 residues before the end of the CDR3; the remainder is reconstructed from the germline J gene. This chain links TRBV7-6 with TRBJ2-7; 9 positions match TRBD2. The J segment lost 4 bases and the V segment lost 3 bases, leaving 7 bases of the junction unmatched. CDR3 size: 15 residues. Germline assignment: CDR1 SGHVS and CDR2 FNYEAQ. CDR3 residues: CASSLGGGAGYEQYF. The sequenced CDR3 bases are TGTGCCAGCAGCTTGGGCGGGGGGGCGGGGTACGAG.

CDR3 DNA, as far as it was read: TGTGCCAGCAGCTTAGACGGCAGGGACAATGAC. Amino acids: CASSLDGRDND. The entire CDR3 is CASSLDGRDNDYTF. V and J are TRBV11-3 and TRBJ1-2; D might be TRBD1 (6 bases). The CDR3 end lies 3 residues beyond the end of the read and is filled in from the germline J gene. This CDR3 contains 14 residues. Looked up from germline, CDR1 is SGHNT and CDR2 is YENEEA.

With regard to this clone: The observed sequence ends 3 residues before the CDR3 terminus, with the missing tail filled in from the germline J gene. The chain employs TRBV27 and TRBJ1-6, with D possibly being TRBD1 (6 bases). Germline CDR1 reads MNHEY; CDR2 reads SMNVEV (reference sequence). The CDR3 consists of 14 residues. V dropped 2 bases and J dropped 8 bases, with 10 bases sitting between them. The CDR3 reads CASSLARGYSPLHF. The CDR3 bases that were read are TGTGCCAGCAGTTTAGCCAGGGGATATTCACCC.

Regarding this clone: The observed sequence ends 3 residues before the CDR3 terminus, with the missing tail filled in from the germline J gene. The chain is built from TRBV6-4 and TRBJ2-2; D gene unclear. The germline V gene has CDR1 MRHNA and CDR2 SNTAGT. Trimming cost V 4 bases and J 3 bases, with 6 bases left between them. This CDR3 region has 13 residues. CDR3 in amino acids: CASSAQDTGELFF. The sequenced part of the CDR3 DNA is TGTGCCAGCAGTGCCCAGGACACCGGGGAG.

With respect to this clone: The read ends 3 residues before the CDR3 terminus; that terminus is restored from the germline J gene. This sequence joins TRBV6-1 and TRBJ2-4; D is possibly TRBD2 (5 bases). This CDR3 comprises 15 residues. Germline V gene sequence: CDR1 MNHNS, CDR2 SASEGT. The DNA read from the CDR3 is TGTGCCAGCAGTGAAGGCGGGTTAGGCAATCAGCCT. The encoded protein is CASSEGGLGNQP. The CDR3 reads in full as CASSEGGLGNQPQYF.

Details on this clone: The read gets to within 3 residues of the CDR3 end, and the germline J gene fills in the rest. The chain carries TRBV10-3 and TRBJ1-6; tentatively, D is TRBD1 (6 bases). This CDR3 has 13 residues. V was shortened by 8 bases and J by 10 bases, with 15 bases between the two germline ends. Looked up from germline, CDR1 is ENHRY and CDR2 is SYGVKD. The sequenced part of the CDR3 DNA is TGTGCCATCCAAGGGGAGGGGGACTCACCC. Its protein product is CAIQGEGDSP. The whole CDR3 sequence is CAIQGEGDSPLHF.

On this clone itself: The read halts 3 residues ahead of the CDR3 end, with the missing end drawn from the germline J gene. This chain uses TRBV19 with TRBJ1-1; TRBD1 aligns across 12 bases. CDR1 is LNHDA and CDR2 is SQIVND in the germline V gene (reference sequence). This CDR3 has 16 residues. CDR3 in amino acids: CASSIPGTGGFETAFF. Partial CDR3 DNA: TGTGCCAGTAGTATCCCCGGGACAGGGGGCTTCGAGACC.

As to this clone: The DNA ends 3 residues before the CDR3 does, and the rest of the CDR3 is filled in from the germline J gene. The genes are TRBV5-1 and TRBJ1-2; D ambiguous. The CDR3 has 14 amino acids. Trimming stripped 1 base from V and 7 bases from J, with 14 bases between. The V gene's germline CDR1 is SGHRS and CDR2 YFSETQ. This chain's CDR3 is CASSLISRGGGYTF. CDR3 bases read: TGCGCCAGCAGCTTGATCTCGCGTGGTGGTGGC.

Turning to this clone: The read ends 3 residues early relative to the CDR3; the germline J gene fills the gap. This rearrangement joins TRBV6-1 to TRBJ2-6; D might be TRBD1 (5 bases). This CDR3 comprises 16 residues. Trimming removed 4 bases from V and 1 base from J, with 11 bases in between. Germline CDR1 MNHNS, CDR2 SASEGT. The CDR3 loop is CASSGDSGSGANVLTF. The part of the CDR3 DNA that was read is TGTGCCAGCAGTGGCGATTCAGGGTCTGGGGCCAACGTC.

Notes on this clone: The read falls 3 residues short of the CDR3 end, and the missing part is taken from the germline J gene. The V gene is TRBV7-9, the J gene TRBJ1-3, with D perhaps TRBD1 (5 bases). Germline loops: CDR1 SEHNR, CDR2 FQNEAQ (reference sequence). CDR3 size: 15 residues. Trimming shortened V by 5 bases and J by 4 bases, and 15 bases separated the two germline ends. The part of the CDR3 DNA that was read is TGTGCCAGCAGCACTTTAGAGGGGAAGGGAAACACC. It specifies CASSTLEGKGNT. The entire CDR3 reads CASSTLEGKGNTIYF.

Note on this clone: The CDR3 is cut off 3 residues early in the read; its end comes from the germline J gene. The chain links TRBV6-1 to TRBJ2-5; D might be TRBD2 (7 bases). Germline V gene data show CDR1 as MNHNS and CDR2 as SASEGT. V lost 2 bases and J lost 5, with 15 bases in between. The CDR3 covers 15 residues. The DNA read from the CDR3 is TGTGCCAGCAGTGAATCGAAGGGGGGGTCTGAGACC. The encoded protein is CASSESKGGSET. The full CDR3 protein is CASSESKGGSETQYF.

Note on this clone: The read finishes 3 residues shy of the CDR3 end, and the germline J gene is used to complete it. The rearrangement links TRBV6-4 to TRBJ2-2; D might be TRBD1 (5 bases). CDR1 and CDR2 (germline): MRHNA, SNTAGT. Between the trimmed V and J ends, which lost 2 bases and 1 base, there was a span of 5 bases. The CDR3 runs 14 residues. The sequenced CDR3 bases are TGTGCCAGCAGTGACGGACAGAACACCGGGGAG. Its translation is CASSDGQNTGE. The CDR3 reads in full as CASSDGQNTGELFF.